This entry concerns a single T cell receptor (beta chain). Its cognate antigen has yet to be identified. The sample holds no much larger clone one base away, and base qualities are not on file. Patients with a history of autoimmune disease or receiving systemic immunosuppression were excluded from the trial. Peripheral blood for TCR sequencing was drawn from every dose cohort at baseline, at cycle 4 day 1 and at cycle 7 day 1. The samples were drawn from a first-in-human, open-label, multicenter phase I dose-escalation trial of ivuxolimab. Adults with locally advanced or metastatic melanoma, renal cell carcinoma, hepatocellular carcinoma or head and neck squamous cell carcinoma were enrolled in the trial. Before TCR sequencing, CD4+ T cells and CD8+ T cells from peripheral blood were sorted into separate populations. The entry originates in a study of OX40 agonist ivuxolimab in advanced cancers. About the full investigation: Ivuxolimab, which targeted the costimulatory receptor OX40 (CD134), was an agonistic, fully human IgG2 monoclonal antibody. The paper reports the monotherapy dose-escalation portion (N of about 52 patients) of the phase I ivuxolimab trial. The point of sequencing TCRbeta in the periphery was to test whether ivuxolimab changed TCR sequence diversity and drove clonal T-cell expansion. Partial responses occurred in three dose-escalation patients: two with cutaneous melanoma and one with hepatocellular carcinoma. Patients were allowed to have had prior anti-PD-1, anti-PD-L1 or anti-CTLA-4 therapy, and approximately 40% of the dose-escalation patients had been treated with checkpoint inhibitors. In the dose-escalation cohort, 82.7% of patients were male, and the mean age was around 60 years, with a range of roughly 23 to 85. Among the 52 dose-escalation patients, around 20 had hepatocellular carcinoma, 15 melanoma, 9 renal cell carcinoma and 9 head and neck cancer. Intravenous ivuxolimab was administered to patients every 2 weeks at six dose levels: 0.01, 0.1, 0.3, 1.5, 3 and 10 mg/kg.

The CDR3 covers 16 residues, taking in both the cysteine and the phenylalanine. Only the CDR3 DNA is retained, 48 bases long and in frame from the first base. On the study overall, not on this receptor specifically: At doses from 0.1 to 3.0 mg/kg, clonal expansion was seen in both CD4+ and CD8+ blood T cells between baseline and week 6. The antigen specificity of the peripheral T cells that underwent clonal expansion was not determined. Low levels of normalized T-cell clonal expansion were also seen in some patients who did not respond. On average, CD8+ T cells showed more expanded clones than CD4+ T cells after ivuxolimab. In partial responders in the 0.1-3.0 mg/kg groups, normalized peripheral clonal expansion was found to be among the lowest, especially among CD8+ T cells.

To sequence the TCRbeta CDR3 region, genomic DNA was isolated from the sorted cells. TCRbeta CDR3 regions were sequenced using the immunoSEQ Assay. What TCRdb holds here is the immuneACCESS table cut down to in-frame rearrangements. Part of the clones is not present; checked against another copy, under half of the missing clones reflect an unresolved V gene, and the others are unexplained. The sample records 40,000 to 60,000 clones, 80% to 95% of which are singletons. Of the sample, 5.5% to 8.5% is held by the ten largest clones. This TCR was recovered from an adult with an advanced solid tumor such as melanoma, head and neck, liver or kidney cancer. The source material was CD4+ or CD8+ T cells sorted from blood, sampled in a trial of the OX40 agonist ivuxolimab. The sequence joins TRBV21-1 to TRBJ2-5; the table's D call, TRBD1, has no DNA check behind it. TRBV21-1 is a pseudogene. The DNA is as follows: TGTGCCAGCAGCAAAGGGATCGGGGACAGGGGTGAGACCCAGTACTTC. Its protein is CASSKGIGDRGETQYF.